This T cell receptor (beta chain) derives from a study of T cells in Graves' hyperthyroidism and ophthalmopathy. TCR beta CDR3 region amplification was performed from RNA transcripts. A set of HTBI primers served as the primers for a first-round RT-PCR of the TCR CDR3. TCRdb fed the multiplex PCR reads into MiXCR, producing one record per CDR3 protein. The sample lists about 610,000 distinct CDR3 sequences, roughly 15% occurring once. Study results and limitations: In validation, the model predicted ophthalmopathy. These predictions came a median about 6.5 months before onset.

Concerning this clonotype itself: What it binds is unknown.

Sequenced material: blood. This TCR derives from a woman in her thirties or forties with Graves' ophthalmopathy.

In DNA, the CDR3 is TGTGCCAGCAGCTCGGACAGGGGCTATGAGGGCTACACCTTC. It yields the protein CASSSDRGYEGYTF. This chain links TRBV7-9 with TRBJ1-2; 9 bases match TRBD1. The CDR3 spans 14 residues. From germline, CDR1 is SEHNR and CDR2 FQNEAQ (reference sequence). The V and J ends lost 4 bases and 8 bases, in that order; junction bases with no gene match: 8.